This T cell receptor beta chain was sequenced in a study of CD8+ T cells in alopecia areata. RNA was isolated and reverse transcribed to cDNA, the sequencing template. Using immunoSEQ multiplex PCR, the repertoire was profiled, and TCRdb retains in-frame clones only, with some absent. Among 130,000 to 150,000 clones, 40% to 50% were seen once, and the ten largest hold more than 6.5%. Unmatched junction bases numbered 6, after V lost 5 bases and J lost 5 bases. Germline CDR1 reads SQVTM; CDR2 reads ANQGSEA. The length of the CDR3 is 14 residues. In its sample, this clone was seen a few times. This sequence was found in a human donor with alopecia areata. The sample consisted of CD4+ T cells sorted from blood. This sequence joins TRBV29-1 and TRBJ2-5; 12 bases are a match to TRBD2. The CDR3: CSVRRTSGKETQYF. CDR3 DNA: TGCAGCGTTCGCCGGACTAGCGGGAAGGAGACCCAGTACTTC.